This TCR beta chain was sequenced during a study of blood T cell repertoires in COVID-19. Study as a whole: Acute and convalescent COVID-19 samples came from the United States, Italy and Spain. From T cells, B-cell-depleted T cells, or PBMCs came the material, which was cDNA or gDNA.

The ends were cut back, 2 bases at V and 2 bases at J, with 21 bases in the middle. Germline CDR1 is MNHEY and CDR2 is SMNVEV (reference sequence). This CDR3 spans 18 amino acids. In the original analysis: From reference gene primer amplification, estimates of nucleated cell counts were derived. Assay used: immunoSEQ multiplex PCR; TCRdb lists only in-frame clones, some missing. The D gene and trimming were derived from the DNA, and the V and J assignments and clone size from that table. The repertoire holds 140,000 to 150,000 clones, with around nine tenths as singletons. The sequencing sample was made of peripheral blood. V gene TRBV27 combines with J gene TRBJ1-1; D is possibly TRBD1 (6 bases). The receptor was derived from a woman between 50 and 59 years old with active or convalescent COVID-19. As DNA, the CDR3 is TGTGCCAGCAGTTTAGGAGTGTACGCCGGGGGGCGCAACACTGAAGCTTTCTTT. Its protein product is CASSLGVYAGGRNTEAFF.